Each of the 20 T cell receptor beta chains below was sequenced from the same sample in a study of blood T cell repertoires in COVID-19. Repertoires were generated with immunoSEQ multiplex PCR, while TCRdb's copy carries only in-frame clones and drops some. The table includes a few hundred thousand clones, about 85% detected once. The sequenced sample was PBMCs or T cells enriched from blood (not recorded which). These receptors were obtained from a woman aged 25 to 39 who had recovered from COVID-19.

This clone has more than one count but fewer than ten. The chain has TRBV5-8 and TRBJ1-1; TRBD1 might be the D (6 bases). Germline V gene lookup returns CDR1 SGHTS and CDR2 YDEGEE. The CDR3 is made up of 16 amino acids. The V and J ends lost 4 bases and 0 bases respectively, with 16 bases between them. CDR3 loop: CASSELQGRMNTEAFF. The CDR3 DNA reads TGTGCCAGCAGCGAACTACAGGGACGAATGAACACTGAAGCTTTCTTT.

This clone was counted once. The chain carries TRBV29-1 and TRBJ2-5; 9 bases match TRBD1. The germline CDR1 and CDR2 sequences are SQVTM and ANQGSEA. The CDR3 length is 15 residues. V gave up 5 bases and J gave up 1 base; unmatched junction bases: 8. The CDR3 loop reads CSVSFGQGIQETQYF. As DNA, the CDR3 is TGCAGCGTTTCCTTCGGACAGGGGATCCAAGAGACCCAGTACTTC.

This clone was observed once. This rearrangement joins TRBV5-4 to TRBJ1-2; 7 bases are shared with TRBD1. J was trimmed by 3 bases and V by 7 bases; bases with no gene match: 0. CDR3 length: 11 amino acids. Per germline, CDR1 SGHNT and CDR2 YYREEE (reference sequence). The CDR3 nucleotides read TGTGCCAGCGGGACAGACTATGGCTACACCTTC. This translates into CASGTDYGYTF. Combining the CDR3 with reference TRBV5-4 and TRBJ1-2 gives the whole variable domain ETGVTQSPTHLIKTRGQQVTLRCSSQSGHNTVSWYQQALGQGPQFIFQYYREEENGRGNFPPRFSGLQFPNYSSELNVNALELDDSALYLCASGTDYGYTFGSGTRLTVV.

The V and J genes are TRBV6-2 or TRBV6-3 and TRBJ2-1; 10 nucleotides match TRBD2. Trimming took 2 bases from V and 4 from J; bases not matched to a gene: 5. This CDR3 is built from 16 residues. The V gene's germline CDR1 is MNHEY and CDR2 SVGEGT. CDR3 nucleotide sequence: TGTGCCAGCAGTTACGGGGCTAGCGGGGGTTACAATGAGCAGTTCTTC. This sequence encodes CASSYGASGGYNEQFF.

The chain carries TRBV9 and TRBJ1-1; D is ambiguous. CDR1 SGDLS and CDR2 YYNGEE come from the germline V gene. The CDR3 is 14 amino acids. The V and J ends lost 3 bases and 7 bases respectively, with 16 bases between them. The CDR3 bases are TGTGCCAGCAGCGCCGCCCCGGGAACCTATGAAGCTTTCTTT. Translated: CASSAAPGTYEAFF.

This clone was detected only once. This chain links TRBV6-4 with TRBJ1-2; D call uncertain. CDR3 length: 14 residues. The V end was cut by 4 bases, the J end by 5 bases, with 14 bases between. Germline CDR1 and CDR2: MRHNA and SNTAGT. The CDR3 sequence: CASSAWAAPYGYTF. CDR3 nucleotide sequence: TGTGCCAGCAGTGCATGGGCCGCACCTTATGGCTACACCTTC.

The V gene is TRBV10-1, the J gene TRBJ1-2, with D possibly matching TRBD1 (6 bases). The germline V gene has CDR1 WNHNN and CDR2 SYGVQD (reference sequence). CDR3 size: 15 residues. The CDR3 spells CAAVPSRQADYGYTF. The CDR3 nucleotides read TGCGCAGCAGTGCCCTCCCGACAGGCAGACTATGGCTACACCTTC.

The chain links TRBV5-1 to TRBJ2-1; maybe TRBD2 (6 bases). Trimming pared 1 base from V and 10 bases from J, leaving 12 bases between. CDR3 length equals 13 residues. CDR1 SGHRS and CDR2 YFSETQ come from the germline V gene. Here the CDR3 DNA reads TGCGCCAGCAGCTTGTCTAGCGTAGACGAGCAGTTCTTC. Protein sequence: CASSLSSVDEQFF.

The DNA for the CDR3 is TGTGCCAGCAGCTTGGGTCAGGGGGCTTTCTATGGCTACACCTTC. This gives the protein CASSLGQGAFYGYTF. The genes are TRBV5-6 and TRBJ1-2; TRBD1 agrees at 8 bases. The V segment lost 0 bases and the J segment 4 bases; nucleotides outside the gene matches: 5. The CDR3 has 15 residues. Germline V gene data show CDR1 as SGHDT and CDR2 as YYEEEE.

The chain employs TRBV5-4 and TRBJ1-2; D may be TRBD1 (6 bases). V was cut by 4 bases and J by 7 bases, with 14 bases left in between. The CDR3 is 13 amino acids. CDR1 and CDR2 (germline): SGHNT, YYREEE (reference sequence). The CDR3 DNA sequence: TGTGCCAGCAGCGTGGACAGCTTGAGTGGCTACACCTTC. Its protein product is CASSVDSLSGYTF.

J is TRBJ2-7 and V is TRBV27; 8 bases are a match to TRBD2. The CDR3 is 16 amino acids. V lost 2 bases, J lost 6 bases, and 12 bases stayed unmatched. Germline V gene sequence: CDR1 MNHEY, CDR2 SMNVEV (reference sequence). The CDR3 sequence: CASSLLTSGPPREQYF. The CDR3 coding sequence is TGTGCCAGCAGTTTACTTACTAGCGGCCCACCTCGCGAGCAGTACTTC.

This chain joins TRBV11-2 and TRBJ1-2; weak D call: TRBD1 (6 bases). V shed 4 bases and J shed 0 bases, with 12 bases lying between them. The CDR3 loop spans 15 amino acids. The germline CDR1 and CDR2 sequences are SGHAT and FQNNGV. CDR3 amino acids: CASSSGQLANYGYTF. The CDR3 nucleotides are TGTGCCAGCAGCTCTGGACAGTTAGCTAACTATGGCTACACCTTC.

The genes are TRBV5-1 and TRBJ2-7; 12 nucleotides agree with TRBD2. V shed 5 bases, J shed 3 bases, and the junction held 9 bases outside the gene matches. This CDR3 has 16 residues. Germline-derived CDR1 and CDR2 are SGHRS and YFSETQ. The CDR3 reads CASSPGLAGTIYEQYF. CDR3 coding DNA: TGCGCCAGCAGTCCCGGACTAGCGGGGACGATCTACGAGCAGTACTTC.

The CDR3 coding sequence is TGCGCCAGCAGGACAGGGGGCGTTTGGGGCACTGAAGCTTTCTTT. This encodes CASRTGGVWGTEAFF. This sequence joins TRBV10-2 and TRBJ1-1; 10 bases map to TRBD1. This CDR3 is 15 amino acids long. The ends lost 6 bases at V and 4 bases at J; junction bases unmatched: 8. CDR1 is WSHSY, CDR2 SAAADI, per germline.

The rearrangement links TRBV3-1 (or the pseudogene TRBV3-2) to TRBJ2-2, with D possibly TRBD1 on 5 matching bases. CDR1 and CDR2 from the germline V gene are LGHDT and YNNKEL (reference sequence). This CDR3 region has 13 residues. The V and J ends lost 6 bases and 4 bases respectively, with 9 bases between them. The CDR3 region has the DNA TGTGCCAGCAGAGACAGTTTCACCGGGGAGCTGTTTTTT. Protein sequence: CASRDSFTGELFF.

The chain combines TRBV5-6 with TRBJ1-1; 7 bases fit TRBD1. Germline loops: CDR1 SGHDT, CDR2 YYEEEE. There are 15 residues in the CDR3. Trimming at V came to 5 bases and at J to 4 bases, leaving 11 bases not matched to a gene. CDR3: CASSTDRFSGTEAFF. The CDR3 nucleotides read TGTGCCAGCAGTACGGACAGGTTTTCGGGCACTGAAGCTTTCTTT. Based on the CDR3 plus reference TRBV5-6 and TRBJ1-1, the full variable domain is DAGVTQSPTHLIKTRGQQVTLRCSPKSGHDTVSWYQQALGQGPQFIFQYYEEEERQRGNFPDRFSGHQFPNYSSELNVNALLLGDSALYLCASSTDRFSGTEAFFGQGTRLTVV.

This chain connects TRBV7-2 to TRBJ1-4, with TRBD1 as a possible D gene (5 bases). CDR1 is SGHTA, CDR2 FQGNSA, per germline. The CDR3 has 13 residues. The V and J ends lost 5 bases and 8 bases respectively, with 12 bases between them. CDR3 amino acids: CASSDSLWEKLFF. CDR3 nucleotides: TGTGCCAGCAGCGACAGTTTATGGGAAAAACTGTTTTTT.

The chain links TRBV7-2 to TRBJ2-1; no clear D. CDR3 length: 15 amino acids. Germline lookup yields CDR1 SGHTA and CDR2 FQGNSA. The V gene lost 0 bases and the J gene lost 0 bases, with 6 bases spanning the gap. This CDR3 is CASSLAGSSYNEQFF. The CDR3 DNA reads TGTGCCAGCAGCTTAGCCGGGTCCTCCTACAATGAGCAGTTCTTC.

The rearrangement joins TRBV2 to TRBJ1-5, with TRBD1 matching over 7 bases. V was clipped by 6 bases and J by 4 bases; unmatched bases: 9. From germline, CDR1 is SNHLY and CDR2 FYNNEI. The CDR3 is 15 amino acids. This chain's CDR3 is CASRARTGGNQPQHF. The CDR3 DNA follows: TGTGCCAGCAGAGCTCGGACAGGAGGAAATCAGCCCCAGCATTTT. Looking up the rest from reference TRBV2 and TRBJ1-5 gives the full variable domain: EPEVTQTPSHQVTQMGQEVILRCVPISNHLYFYWYRQILGQKVEFLVSFYNNEISEKSEIFDDQFSVERPDGSNFTLKIRSTKLEDSAMYFCASRARTGGNQPQHFGDGTRLSIL.

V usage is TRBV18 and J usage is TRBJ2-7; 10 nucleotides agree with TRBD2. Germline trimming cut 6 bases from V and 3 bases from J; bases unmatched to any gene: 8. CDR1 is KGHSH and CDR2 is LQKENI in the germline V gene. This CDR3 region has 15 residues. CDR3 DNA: TGTGCCAGCTCCCCAACTAGCGGGGTAATCTACGAGCAGTACTTC. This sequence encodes CASSPTSGVIYEQYF.